This TCR beta chain was sequenced for a study of T cells in Graves' hyperthyroidism and ophthalmopathy. CDR1 and CDR2 from the germline V gene are LGHNA and YSLEER. This CDR3 has 16 residues. Trimming at V came to 0 bases and at J to 2 bases, leaving 4 bases not matched to a gene. This clonotype came up a few times. What was amplified from RNA transcripts were TCR beta CDR3 regions. The HTBI primer set drove a first-round RT-PCR of the TCR CDR3. TCRdb itself ran the multiplex PCR reads through MiXCR, one entry per CDR3 protein. In the table there are some 560,000 distinct CDR3 sequences, more than 15% of which are singletons.

The sequenced sample consisted of blood. This receptor was obtained from a young woman with Graves' hyperthyroidism. The chain is built from TRBV4-3 and TRBJ2-1; 7 bases line up with TRBD2. CDR3 sequence reads: CASSQDLGGTYNEQFF. CDR3 in DNA: TGCGCCAGCAGCCAAGATCTGGGGGGGACCTACAATGAGCAGTTCTTC.